This T cell receptor (beta chain) was sequenced in a study of T cell responses to AZD1222 COVID-19 vaccine. TCRdb's table, derived via immunoSEQ multiplex PCR, lists solely in-frame clones and lacks some. This table has roughly 70,000 clones, 75% to 90% appearing once. The V gene's germline CDR1 is LGHDT and CDR2 YNNKEL (reference sequence). The CDR3 loop spans 15 amino acids. Trimming shortened V by 1 base and J by 2 bases, and 9 bases separated the two germline ends. The chain uses TRBV3-1 (or the pseudogene TRBV3-2) and TRBJ1-5; no firm D call. Material: peripheral blood, obtained on day 0 of AZD1222 vaccination. The sequence came from an adult in good health. The CDR3 bases are TGTGCCAGCAGCCAAGCTCCAGGTGGCAATCAGCCCCAGCATTTT. This encodes CASSQAPGGNQPQHF.